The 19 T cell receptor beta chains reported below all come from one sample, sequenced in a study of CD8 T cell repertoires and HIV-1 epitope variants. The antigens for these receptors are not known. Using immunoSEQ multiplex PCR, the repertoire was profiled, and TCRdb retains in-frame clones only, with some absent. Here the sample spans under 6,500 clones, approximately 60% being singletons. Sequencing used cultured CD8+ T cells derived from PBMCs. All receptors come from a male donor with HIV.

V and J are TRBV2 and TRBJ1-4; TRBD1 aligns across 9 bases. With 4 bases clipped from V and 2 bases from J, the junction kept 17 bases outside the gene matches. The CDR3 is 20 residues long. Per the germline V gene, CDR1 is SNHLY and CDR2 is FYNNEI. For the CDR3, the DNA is TGTGCCAGCAGTGGTGGACGACAGGGGGTTTCGCGTGTTACTAATGAAAAACTGTTTTTT. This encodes CASSGGRQGVSRVTNEKLFF. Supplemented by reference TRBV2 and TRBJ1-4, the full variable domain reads EPEVTQTPSHQVTQMGQEVILRCVPISNHLYFYWYRQILGQKVEFLVSFYNNEISEKSEIFDDQFSVERPDGSNFTLKIRSTKLEDSAMYFCASSGGRQGVSRVTNEKLFFGSGTQLSVL.

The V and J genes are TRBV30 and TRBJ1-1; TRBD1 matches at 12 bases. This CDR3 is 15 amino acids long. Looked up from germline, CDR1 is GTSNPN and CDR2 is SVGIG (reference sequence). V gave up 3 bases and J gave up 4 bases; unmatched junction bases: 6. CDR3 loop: CAWSPGTGGPTEAFF. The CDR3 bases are TGTGCCTGGAGCCCCGGGACAGGGGGCCCCACTGAAGCTTTCTTT.

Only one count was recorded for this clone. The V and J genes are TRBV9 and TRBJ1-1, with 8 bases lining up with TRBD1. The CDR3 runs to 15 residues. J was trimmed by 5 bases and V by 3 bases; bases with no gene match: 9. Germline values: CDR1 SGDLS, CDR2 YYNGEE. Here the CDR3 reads CASSALTGVRTEAFF. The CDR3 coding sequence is TGTGCCAGCAGCGCCTTGACAGGGGTGAGGACTGAAGCTTTCTTT.

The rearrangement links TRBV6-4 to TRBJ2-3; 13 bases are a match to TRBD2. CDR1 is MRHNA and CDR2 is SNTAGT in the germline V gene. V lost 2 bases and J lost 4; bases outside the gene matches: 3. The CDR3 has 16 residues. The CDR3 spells CASSDATSGGSDTQYF. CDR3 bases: TGTGCCAGCAGTGACGCGACTAGCGGGGGGTCAGATACGCAGTATTTT.

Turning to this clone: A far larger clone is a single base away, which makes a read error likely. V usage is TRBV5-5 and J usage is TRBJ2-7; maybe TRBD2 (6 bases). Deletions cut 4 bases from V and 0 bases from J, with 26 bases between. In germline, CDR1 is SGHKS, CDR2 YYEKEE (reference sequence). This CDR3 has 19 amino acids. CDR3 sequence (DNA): TGTGCCAGCAGCCAAGAGCCGGGAGCGGGCGCCCTGAGCTCCTACGAGCAGTACTTC. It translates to CASSQEPGAGALSSYEQYF. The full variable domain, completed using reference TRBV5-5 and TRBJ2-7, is DAGVTQSPTHLIKTRGQQVTLRCSPISGHKSVSWYQQVLGQGPQFIFQYYEKEERGRGNFPDRFSARQFPNYSSELNVNALLLGDSALYLCASSQEPGAGALSSYEQYFGPGTRLTVT.

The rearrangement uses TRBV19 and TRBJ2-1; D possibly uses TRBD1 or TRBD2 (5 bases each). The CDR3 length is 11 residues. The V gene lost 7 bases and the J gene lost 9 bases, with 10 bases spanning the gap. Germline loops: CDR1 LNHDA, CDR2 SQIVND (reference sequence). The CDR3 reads CASILGVEQFF. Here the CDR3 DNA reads TGTGCCAGTATTCTGGGGGTTGAGCAGTTCTTC.

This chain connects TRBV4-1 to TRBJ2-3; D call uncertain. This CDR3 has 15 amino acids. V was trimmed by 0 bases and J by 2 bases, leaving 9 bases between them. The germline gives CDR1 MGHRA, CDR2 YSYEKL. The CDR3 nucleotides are TGCGCCAGCAGCCAAGATCCCATGGCCACAGATACGCAGTATTTT. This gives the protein CASSQDPMATDTQYF.

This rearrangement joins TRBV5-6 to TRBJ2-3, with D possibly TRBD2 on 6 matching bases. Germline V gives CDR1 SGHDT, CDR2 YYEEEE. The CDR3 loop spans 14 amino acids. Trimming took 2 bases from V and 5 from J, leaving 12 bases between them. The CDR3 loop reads CASSLGGAIDTQYF. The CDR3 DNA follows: TGTGCCAGCAGCTTAGGCGGGGCTATAGATACGCAGTATTTT.

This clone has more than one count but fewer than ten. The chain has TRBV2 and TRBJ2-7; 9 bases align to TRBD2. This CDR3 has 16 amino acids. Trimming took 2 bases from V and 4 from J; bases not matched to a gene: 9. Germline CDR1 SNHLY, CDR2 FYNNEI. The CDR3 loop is CASSENAAGGRYEQYF. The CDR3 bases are TGTGCCAGCAGTGAAAACGCAGCGGGAGGCAGGTACGAGCAGTACTTC.

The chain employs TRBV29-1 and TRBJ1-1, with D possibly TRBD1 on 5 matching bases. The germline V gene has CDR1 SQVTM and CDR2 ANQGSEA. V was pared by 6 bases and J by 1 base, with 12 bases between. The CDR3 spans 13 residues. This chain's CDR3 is CSVPSTGNTEAFF. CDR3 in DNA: TGCAGCGTGCCATCCACAGGGAACACTGAAGCTTTCTTT.

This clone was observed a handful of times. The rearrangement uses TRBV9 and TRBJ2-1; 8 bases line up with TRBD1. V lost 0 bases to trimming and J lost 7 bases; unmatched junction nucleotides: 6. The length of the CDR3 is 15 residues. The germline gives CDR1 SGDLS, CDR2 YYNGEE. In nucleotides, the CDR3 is TGTGCCAGCAGCGTAGTTCGGACAGGGTATAATGAGCAGTTCTTC. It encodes CASSVVRTGYNEQFF.

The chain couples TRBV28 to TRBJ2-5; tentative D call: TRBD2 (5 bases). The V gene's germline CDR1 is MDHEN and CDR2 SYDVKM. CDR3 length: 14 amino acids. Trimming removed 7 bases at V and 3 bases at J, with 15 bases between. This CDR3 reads CASIAEDGEETQYF. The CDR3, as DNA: TGTGCCAGCATTGCCGAGGACGGGGAAGAGACCCAGTACTTC.

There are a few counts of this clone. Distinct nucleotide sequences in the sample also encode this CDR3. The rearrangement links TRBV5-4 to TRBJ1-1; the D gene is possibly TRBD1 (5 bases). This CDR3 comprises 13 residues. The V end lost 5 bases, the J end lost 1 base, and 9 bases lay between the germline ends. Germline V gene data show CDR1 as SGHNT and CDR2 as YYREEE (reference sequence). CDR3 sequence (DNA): TGTGCCAGCAGTCTCGACAGGAACACTGAAGCTTTCTTT. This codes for CASSLDRNTEAFF.

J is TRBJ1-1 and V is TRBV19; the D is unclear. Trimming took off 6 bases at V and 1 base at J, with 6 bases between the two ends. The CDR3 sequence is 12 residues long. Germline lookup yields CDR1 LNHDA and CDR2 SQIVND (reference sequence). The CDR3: CASRYGNTEAFF. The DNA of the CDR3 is TGTGCCAGTAGGTACGGGAACACTGAAGCTTTCTTT.

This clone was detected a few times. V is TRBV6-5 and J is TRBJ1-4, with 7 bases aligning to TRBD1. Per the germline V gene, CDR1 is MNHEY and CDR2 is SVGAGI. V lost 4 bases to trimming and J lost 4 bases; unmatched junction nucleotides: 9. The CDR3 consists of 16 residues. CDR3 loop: CASSSTQGTVNEKLFF. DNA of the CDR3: TGTGCCAGCAGTTCCACTCAGGGGACAGTTAATGAAAAACTGTTTTTT.

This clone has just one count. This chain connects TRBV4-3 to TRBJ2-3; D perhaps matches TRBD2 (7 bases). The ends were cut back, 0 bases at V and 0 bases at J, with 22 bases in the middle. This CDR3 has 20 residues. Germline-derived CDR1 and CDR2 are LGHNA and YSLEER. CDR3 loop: CASSQDSWGGRPVSTDTQYF. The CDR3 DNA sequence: TGCGCCAGCAGCCAAGATTCGTGGGGGGGCCGGCCCGTTAGCACAGATACGCAGTATTTT.

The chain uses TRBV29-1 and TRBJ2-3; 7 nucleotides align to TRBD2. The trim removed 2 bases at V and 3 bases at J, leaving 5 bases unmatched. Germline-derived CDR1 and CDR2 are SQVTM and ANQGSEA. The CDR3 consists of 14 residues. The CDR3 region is CSVEPAGRTDTQYF. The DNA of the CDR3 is TGCAGCGTTGAACCAGCGGGGCGTACAGATACGCAGTATTTT.

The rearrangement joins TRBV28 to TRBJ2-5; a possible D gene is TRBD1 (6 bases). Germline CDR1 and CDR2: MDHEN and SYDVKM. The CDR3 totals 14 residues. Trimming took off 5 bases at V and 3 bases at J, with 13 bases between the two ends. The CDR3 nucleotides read TGTGCCAGCAGTCCGTCCGGGACAAAAGAGACCCAGTACTTC. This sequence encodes CASSPSGTKETQYF.

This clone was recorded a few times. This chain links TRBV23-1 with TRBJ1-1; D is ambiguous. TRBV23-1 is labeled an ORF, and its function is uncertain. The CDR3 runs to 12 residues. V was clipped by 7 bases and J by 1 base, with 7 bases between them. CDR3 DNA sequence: TGCGCCAGCAAACACGGGAACACTGAAGCTTTCTTT. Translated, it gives CASKHGNTEAFF.